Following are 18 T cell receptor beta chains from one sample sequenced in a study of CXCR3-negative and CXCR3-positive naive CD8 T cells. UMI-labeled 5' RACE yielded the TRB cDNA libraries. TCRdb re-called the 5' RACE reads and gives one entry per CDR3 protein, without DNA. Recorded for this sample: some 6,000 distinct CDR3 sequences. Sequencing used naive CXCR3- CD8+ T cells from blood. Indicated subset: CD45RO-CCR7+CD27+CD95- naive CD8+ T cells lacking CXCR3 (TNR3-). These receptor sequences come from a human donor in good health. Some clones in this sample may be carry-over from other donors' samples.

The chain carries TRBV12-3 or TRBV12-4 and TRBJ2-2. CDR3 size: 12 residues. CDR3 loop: CASSHNTGELFF.

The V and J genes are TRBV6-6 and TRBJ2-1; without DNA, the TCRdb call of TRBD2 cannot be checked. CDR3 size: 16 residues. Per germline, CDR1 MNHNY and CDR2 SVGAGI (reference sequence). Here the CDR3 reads CASSYPSRAVYNEQFF.

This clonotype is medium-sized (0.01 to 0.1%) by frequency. This CDR3 is CATRVSYEQYF. The chain recombines TRBV25-1 with TRBJ2-7; the TRBD2 assignment by TCRdb is unverifiable without DNA. Germline V gene sequence: CDR1 MGHDK, CDR2 SYGVNS. This CDR3 contains 11 residues.

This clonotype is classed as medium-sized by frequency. The CDR3: CASSYRDSVYNEQFF. This chain joins TRBV7-2 and TRBJ2-1; as DNA is missing, the TRBD2 call by TCRdb cannot be tested. Germline lookup yields CDR1 SGHTA and CDR2 FQGNSA. The CDR3 sequence is 15 residues long.

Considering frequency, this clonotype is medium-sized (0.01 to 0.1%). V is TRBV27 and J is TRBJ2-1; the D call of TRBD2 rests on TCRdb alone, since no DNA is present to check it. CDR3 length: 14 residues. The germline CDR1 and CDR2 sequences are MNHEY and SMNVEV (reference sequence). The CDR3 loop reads CASSLSTSTNEQFF.

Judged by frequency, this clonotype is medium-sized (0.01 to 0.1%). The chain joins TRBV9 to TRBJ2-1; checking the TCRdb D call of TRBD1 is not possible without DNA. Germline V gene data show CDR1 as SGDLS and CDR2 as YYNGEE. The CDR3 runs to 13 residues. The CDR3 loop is CASSAGIYNEQFF.

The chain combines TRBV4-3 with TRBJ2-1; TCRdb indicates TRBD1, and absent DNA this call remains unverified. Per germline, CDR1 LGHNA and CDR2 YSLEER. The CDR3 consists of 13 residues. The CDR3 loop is CASSLNQGDAQFF.

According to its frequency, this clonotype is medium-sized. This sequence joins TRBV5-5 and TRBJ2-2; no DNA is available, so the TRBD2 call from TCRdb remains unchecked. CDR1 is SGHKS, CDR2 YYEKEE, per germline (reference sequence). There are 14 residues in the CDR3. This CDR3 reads CASQREGAGGELFF.

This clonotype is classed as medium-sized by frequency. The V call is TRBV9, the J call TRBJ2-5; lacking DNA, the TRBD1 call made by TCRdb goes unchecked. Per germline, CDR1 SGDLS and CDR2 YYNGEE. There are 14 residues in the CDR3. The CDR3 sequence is CASSVDRGGETQYF.

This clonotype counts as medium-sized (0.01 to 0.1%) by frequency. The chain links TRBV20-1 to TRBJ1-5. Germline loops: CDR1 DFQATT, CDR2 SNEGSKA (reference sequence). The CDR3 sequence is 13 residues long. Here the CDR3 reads CSARDDSNQPQHF.

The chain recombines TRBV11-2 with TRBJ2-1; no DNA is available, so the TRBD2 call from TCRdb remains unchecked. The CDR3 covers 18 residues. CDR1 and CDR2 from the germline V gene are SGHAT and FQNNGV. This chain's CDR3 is CASSLGEAGVLSYNEQFF.

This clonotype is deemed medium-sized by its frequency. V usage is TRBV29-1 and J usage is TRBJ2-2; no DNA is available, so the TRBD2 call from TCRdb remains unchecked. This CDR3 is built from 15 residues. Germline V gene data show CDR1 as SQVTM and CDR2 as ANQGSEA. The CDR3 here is CSVEMRRGYTGELFF.

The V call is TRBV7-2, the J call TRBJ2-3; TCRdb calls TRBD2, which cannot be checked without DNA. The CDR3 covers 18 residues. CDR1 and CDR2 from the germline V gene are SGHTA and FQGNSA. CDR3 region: CASSLPSGLAGSTDTQYF.

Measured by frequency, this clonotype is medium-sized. The CDR3 reads CSVEARYGYTF. The chain combines TRBV29-1 with TRBJ1-2. The CDR3 extends over 11 amino acids. Germline V gives CDR1 SQVTM, CDR2 ANQGSEA.

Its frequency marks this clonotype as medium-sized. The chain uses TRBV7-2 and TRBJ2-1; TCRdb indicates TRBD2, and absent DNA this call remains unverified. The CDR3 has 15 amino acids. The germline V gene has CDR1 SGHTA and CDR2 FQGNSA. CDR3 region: CASSLRRGGQNEQFF.

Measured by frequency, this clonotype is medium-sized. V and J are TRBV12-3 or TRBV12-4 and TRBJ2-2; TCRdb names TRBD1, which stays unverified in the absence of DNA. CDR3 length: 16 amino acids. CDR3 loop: CASSPWGGALVGELFF.

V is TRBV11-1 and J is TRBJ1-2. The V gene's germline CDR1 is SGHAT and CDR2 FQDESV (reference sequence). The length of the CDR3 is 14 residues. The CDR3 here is CASSLVGRDYGYTF. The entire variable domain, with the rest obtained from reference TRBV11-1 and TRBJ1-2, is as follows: EAEVAQSPRYKITEKSQAVAFWCDPISGHATLYWYRQILGQGPELLVQFQDESVVDDSQLPKDRFSAERLKGVDSTLKIQPAELGDSAMYLCASSLVGRDYGYTFGSGTRLTVV.

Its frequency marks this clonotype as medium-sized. The CDR3 is CSARVYQPSRDGNYGYTF. This chain uses TRBV20-1 with TRBJ1-2; TCRdb selects TRBD1, and the lack of DNA leaves this call unchecked. CDR3 length: 18 residues. Germline lookup yields CDR1 DFQATT and CDR2 SNEGSKA (reference sequence).